These 31 T cell receptor beta chains share one sample of origin, sequenced in a study of blood T cell repertoires in COVID-19. Sequencing used immunoSEQ multiplex PCR; TCRdb keeps in-frame clones, though not all of them. The table lists approximately 210,000 clones, 84% of them singletons. The sequenced sample was peripheral blood. The receptor source for this set is a woman aged 80 or over with COVID-19, enrolled during active disease.

J is TRBJ2-5 and V is TRBV25-1, with 10 bases that match TRBD1. CDR1 is MGHDK and CDR2 is SYGVNS in the germline V gene. The ends lost 8 bases at V and 8 bases at J; junction bases unmatched: 14. This CDR3 is built from 15 residues. For the CDR3, the DNA is TGTGCCAGCGACCTCGGACAGGGGGGAGCATCAACCCAGTACTTC. Translation: CASDLGQGGASTQYF.

This clone is a singleton in its sample. The chain employs TRBV12-5 and TRBJ2-7; 7 bases agree with TRBD1. This CDR3 comprises 16 residues. Germline trimming cut 5 bases from V and 3 bases from J; bases unmatched to any gene: 13. The V gene's germline CDR1 is LGHNT and CDR2 FRNRAP. CDR3 sequence reads: CASGPSKGQANYEQYV. CDR3 nucleotide sequence: TGTGCTAGTGGTCCCAGCAAAGGACAGGCGAACTACGAGCAGTACGTC.

The rearrangement links TRBV18 to TRBJ1-4; TRBD1 is a possible D gene (5 bases). V was clipped by 1 base and J by 7 bases, with 13 bases between them. The CDR3 extends over 15 amino acids. Germline-derived CDR1 and CDR2 are KGHSH and LQKENI. This CDR3 reads CASSPLGGSAEKLFF. As DNA, the CDR3 is TGTGCCAGCTCACCACTCGGGGGGTCGGCTGAAAAACTGTTTTTT.

The J gene is TRBJ1-5, the V gene TRBV19, with D perhaps TRBD1 (5 bases). The CDR3 consists of 15 residues. CDR1 LNHDA and CDR2 SQIVND come from the germline V gene (reference sequence). Between the trimmed V and J ends, which lost 6 bases and 0 bases, there was a span of 12 bases. CDR3 nucleotides: TGTGCCAGTAGAGTCGACAGTTTTAGCAATCAGCCCCAGCATTTT. It codes for CASRVDSFSNQPQHF.

This clone was picked up one time. The rearrangement joins TRBV5-1 to TRBJ1-6, with D possibly being TRBD1 (6 bases). V lost 3 bases, J lost 2 bases, and 21 bases lay in between. Germline V gives CDR1 SGHRS, CDR2 YFSETQ. CDR3 length: 19 residues. The CDR3 bases are TGCGCCAGCAGCTCTTCACCTTTTATACAGGGAACCTATAATTCACCCCTCCACTTT. Its protein product is CASSSSPFIQGTYNSPLHF.

This clone was observed a handful of times. The rearrangement uses TRBV27 and TRBJ1-2; a weak D match, TRBD1 (5 bases). CDR3 length equals 14 residues. V lost 6 bases and J 4 bases, leaving 15 bases between the germline ends. Germline-derived CDR1 and CDR2 are MNHEY and SMNVEV (reference sequence). The CDR3 loop reads CASSRGVFGYGYTF. The CDR3 bases are TGTGCCAGCAGCCGGGGGGTATTTGGCTATGGCTACACCTTC.

This clone was counted only a few times. The CDR3 nucleotides are TGCGCCAGCAGCTCCTGGACTAGCGGGGGTCAAGAGACCCAGTACTTC. Translation gives CASSSWTSGGQETQYF. The V call is TRBV5-1, the J call TRBJ2-5; TRBD2 aligns across 13 bases. J was trimmed by 2 bases and V by 3 bases; bases with no gene match: 4. CDR3 size: 16 residues. Germline V gene lookup returns CDR1 SGHRS and CDR2 YFSETQ.

The rearrangement links TRBV7-9 to TRBJ2-7; D gene ambiguous. CDR1 is SEHNR and CDR2 is FQNEAQ in the germline V gene (reference sequence). This CDR3 spans 13 amino acids. Trimming removed 4 bases from V and 4 bases from J, with 11 bases in between. This CDR3 is CASSSLELYEQYF. The CDR3 nucleotides read TGTGCCAGCAGCTCTCTAGAACTTTACGAGCAGTACTTC.

The chain carries TRBV30 and TRBJ1-6; D not resolved. Looked up from germline, CDR1 is GTSNPN and CDR2 is SVGIG (reference sequence). The V end was cut by 0 bases, the J end by 15 bases, with 27 bases between. The CDR3 spans 17 residues. CDR3 in DNA: TGTGCCTGGAGTGTAGCCCCCGTGGTCGTCCCGGGAACTCTCCTCCACTTT. Translated: CAWSVAPVVVPGTLLHF.

The V call is TRBV7-9, the J call TRBJ2-7, with 7 bases aligning to TRBD1. CDR3 length: 14 amino acids. The germline V gene has CDR1 SEHNR and CDR2 FQNEAQ (reference sequence). Losses at the gene ends were 5 bases for V and 1 base for J; bases not matched to a gene: 5. The CDR3: CASSPGTVSYEQYF. CDR3 sequence (DNA): TGTGCCAGCAGCCCTGGGACAGTTTCCTACGAGCAGTACTTC.

This rearrangement joins TRBV5-5 to TRBJ2-7; TRBD2 aligns across 7 bases. Germline V gene data show CDR1 as SGHKS and CDR2 as YYEKEE (reference sequence). The V segment lost 5 bases and the J segment 4 bases; nucleotides outside the gene matches: 9. The length of the CDR3 is 14 residues. This CDR3 reads CASREEAGTYEQYV. CDR3 coding DNA: TGTGCCAGCAGAGAGGAAGCGGGGACTTACGAGCAGTACGTC.

This sequence joins TRBV25-1 and TRBJ2-3; TRBD2 matches 7 bases. Trimming removed 1 base from V and 6 bases from J; junction bases left unmatched: 7. The length of the CDR3 is 15 residues. From germline, CDR1 is MGHDK and CDR2 SYGVNS. The CDR3 DNA follows: TGTGCCAGCAGTGAATGGGCCGGGGGGACGGATACGCAGTATTTT. Translating it yields CASSEWAGGTDTQYF.

V gene TRBV4-2 combines with J gene TRBJ1-5, with D perhaps matching TRBD1 (6 bases). This CDR3 is 16 amino acids long. The germline V gene has CDR1 LGHNA and CDR2 YNFKEQ. V was shortened by 0 bases and J by 3 bases, with 12 bases between the two germline ends. In nucleotides, the CDR3 is TGTGCCAGCAGCCAAGATCGGAACAGGGTCAATCAGCCCCAGCATTTT. The encoded protein is CASSQDRNRVNQPQHF.

The V gene is TRBV19, the J gene TRBJ1-5; D gene unclear. Germline V lookup: CDR1 LNHDA, CDR2 SQIVND (reference sequence). V was trimmed by 5 bases and J by 6 bases, leaving 8 bases between them. This CDR3 region has 12 residues. The CDR3 coding sequence is TGTGCCAGTAGTCCCCAGGTTCAGCCCCAGCATTTT. Amino acid sequence: CASSPQVQPQHF.

The J gene is TRBJ2-1, the V gene TRBV10-3; possibly TRBD2 for D (5 bases). The germline V gene has CDR1 ENHRY and CDR2 SYGVKD. V lost 3 bases and J 5 bases, leaving 17 bases between the germline ends. CDR3 length: 16 amino acids. DNA of the CDR3: TGTGCCATCAGTGATCTACTAGTGGCAACTAACAATGAGCAGTTCTTC. It specifies CAISDLLVATNNEQFF.

The CDR3 loop reads CASSGGGGQPQHF. Here the CDR3 DNA reads TGCGCCAGCAGCGGGGGGGGTGGACAGCCCCAGCATTTT. The chain is built from TRBV10-2 and TRBJ1-5, with TRBD1 as a possible D gene (5 bases). The CDR3 length is 13 residues. Deletions cut 6 bases from V and 7 bases from J, with 13 bases between. The V gene's germline CDR1 is WSHSY and CDR2 SAAADI.

The chain combines TRBV15 with TRBJ2-7, with TRBD1 identical over 8 bases. The CDR3 has 15 residues. J gave up 2 bases and V 6 bases, and 9 bases lay outside the gene matches. In germline, CDR1 is LNHNV, CDR2 YYDKDF (reference sequence). The CDR3 nucleotides are TGTGCCACCAGGGCCAGGGACAGGCTACCCTACGAGCAGTACGTC. Protein product: CATRARDRLPYEQYV.

This clone appeared a single time. The chain carries TRBV5-1 and TRBJ2-2; perhaps TRBD2 as D (6 bases). V was trimmed by 7 bases and J by 4 bases, leaving 11 bases between them. This CDR3 region has 13 residues. Per germline, CDR1 SGHRS and CDR2 YFSETQ. The CDR3 coding sequence is TGCGCCAGCGGGCTAGCGACCACCGGGGAGCTGTTTTTT. Translated, it gives CASGLATTGELFF.

This sequence joins TRBV6-5 and TRBJ2-3; tentative D call: TRBD1 (6 bases). The CDR3 loop spans 16 amino acids. Germline V gene data show CDR1 as MNHEY and CDR2 as SVGAGI. V was trimmed by 4 bases and J by 2 bases, leaving 16 bases between them. CDR3 loop: CASSLSQGTFTDTQYF. The DNA of the CDR3 is TGTGCCAGCAGTTTGTCACAGGGTACCTTCACAGATACGCAGTATTTT.

The chain employs TRBV30 and TRBJ1-1; the D gene is possibly TRBD1 (5 bases). The length of the CDR3 is 13 residues. The germline V gene has CDR1 GTSNPN and CDR2 SVGIG (reference sequence). V dropped 0 bases and J dropped 4 bases, with 9 bases sitting between them. The CDR3 loop is CAWSVLGATEAFF. The CDR3 coding sequence is TGTGCCTGGAGTGTATTAGGGGCCACTGAAGCTTTCTTT.

V usage is TRBV18 and J usage is TRBJ2-5, with TRBD2 matching over 7 bases. CDR1 and CDR2 (germline): KGHSH, LQKENI. The V and J ends lost 3 bases and 9 bases, in that order; junction bases with no gene match: 7. This CDR3 contains 13 residues. The CDR3 here is CASSPDAGVAQYF. The CDR3 bases are TGTGCCAGCTCACCGGATGCGGGGGTAGCCCAGTACTTC.

V and J are TRBV11-3 and TRBJ1-6, with a tentative D call TRBD1 (5 bases). The V end lost 6 bases, the J end lost 14 bases, and 23 bases lay between the germline ends. Germline V gives CDR1 SGHNT, CDR2 YENEEA. The CDR3 contains 15 residues. CDR3 in amino acids: CASRLRQSGNPALHF. CDR3 nucleotide sequence: TGTGCCAGCAGGCTGAGACAGAGCGGGAATCCGGCCCTCCACTTT.

This clone has more than one count but fewer than ten. The V gene is TRBV6-5, the J gene TRBJ1-5; D gene unclear. CDR1 is MNHEY and CDR2 is SVGAGI in the germline V gene. The CDR3 is 15 residues long. V dropped 6 bases and J dropped 0 bases, with 12 bases sitting between them. CDR3 nucleotides: TGTGCCAGCAGACTCACAGAGAATAGCAATCAGCCCCAGCATTTT. It is translated as CASRLTENSNQPQHF.

V is TRBV6-5 and J is TRBJ2-1, with a weak D call TRBD1 (7 bases). Germline CDR1 is MNHEY and CDR2 is SVGAGI. This CDR3 is 15 amino acids long. This CDR3 is CATSRGDSSYNEQFF. CDR3 sequence (DNA): TGTGCAACCTCCAGGGGGGATAGCTCCTACAATGAGCAGTTCTTC.

J is TRBJ2-2 and V is TRBV5-1, with D unresolved. Germline V lookup: CDR1 SGHRS, CDR2 YFSETQ. The V and J ends lost 1 base and 7 bases respectively, with 14 bases between them. This CDR3 is built from 15 residues. The CDR3 is CASSLYGGSGGELFF. The CDR3 nucleotides are TGCGCCAGCAGCTTGTACGGCGGTTCCGGCGGGGAGCTGTTTTTT.

J is TRBJ1-2 and V is TRBV7-2, with 8 nucleotides matching TRBD1. The CDR3 is made up of 15 amino acids. CDR1 and CDR2 (germline): SGHTA, FQGNSA. After removal of 4 bases from V and 8 bases from J, the junction contained 12 bases not matched to a gene. The CDR3 loop reads CASSWGADRADGYTF. The CDR3 nucleotides read TGTGCCAGCAGCTGGGGAGCGGACAGGGCGGACGGCTACACCTTC.

The chain joins TRBV4-1 to TRBJ1-6; D is unresolved. CDR1 MGHRA and CDR2 YSYEKL come from the germline V gene. V was shortened by 1 base and J by 5 bases, with 9 bases between the two germline ends. This CDR3 has 15 residues. The chain's CDR3 is CASSQGSTNNSPLHF. The CDR3 bases are TGCGCCAGCAGCCAAGGATCTACTAATAATTCACCCCTCCACTTT.

V is TRBV2 and J is TRBJ1-5; D is unresolved. V was cut by 5 bases and J by 7 bases, with 12 bases left in between. The V gene's germline CDR1 is SNHLY and CDR2 FYNNEI. The CDR3 has 13 amino acids. CDR3 in amino acids: CASSSREEQPQHF. The CDR3 DNA reads TGTGCCAGCAGTTCGAGGGAGGAACAGCCCCAGCATTTT.

V and J are TRBV3-1 (or the pseudogene TRBV3-2) and TRBJ1-1, with 8 bases matching TRBD1. Losses at the gene ends were 7 bases for V and 4 bases for J; bases not matched to a gene: 8. This CDR3 spans 14 amino acids. Germline V gene sequence: CDR1 LGHDT, CDR2 YNNKEL (reference sequence). The CDR3 DNA sequence: TGTGCCAGCAACCCGCAGGGGGCTACCACTGAAGCTTTCTTT. Residues: CASNPQGATTEAFF.

The chain combines TRBV10-3 with TRBJ1-5; 7 bases are a match to TRBD1. Losses at the gene ends were 2 bases for V and 2 bases for J; bases not matched to a gene: 0. Germline CDR1 and CDR2: ENHRY and SYGVKD. CDR3 length equals 14 residues. CDR3 nucleotide sequence: TGTGCCATCAGTGAGGGACAGGGCAATCAGCCCCAGCATTTT. It is translated as CAISEGQGNQPQHF.

The chain is built from TRBV18 and TRBJ1-5; possible D gene TRBD1, 5 bases. V shed 1 base and J shed 0 bases, with 13 bases lying between them. This CDR3 is 17 amino acids long. Germline assignment: CDR1 KGHSH and CDR2 LQKENI. The CDR3 DNA reads TGTGCCAGCTCACCACAGGGCGGGGGTGATAGCAATCAGCCCCAGCATTTT. It is translated as CASSPQGGGDSNQPQHF. The complete variable domain, with remaining parts taken from reference TRBV18 and TRBJ1-5, reads NAGVMQNPRHLVRRRGQEARLRCSPMKGHSHVYWYRQLPEEGLKFMVYLQKENIIDESGMPKERFSAEFPKEGPSILRIQQVVRGDSAAYFCASSPQGGGDSNQPQHFGDGTRLSIL.